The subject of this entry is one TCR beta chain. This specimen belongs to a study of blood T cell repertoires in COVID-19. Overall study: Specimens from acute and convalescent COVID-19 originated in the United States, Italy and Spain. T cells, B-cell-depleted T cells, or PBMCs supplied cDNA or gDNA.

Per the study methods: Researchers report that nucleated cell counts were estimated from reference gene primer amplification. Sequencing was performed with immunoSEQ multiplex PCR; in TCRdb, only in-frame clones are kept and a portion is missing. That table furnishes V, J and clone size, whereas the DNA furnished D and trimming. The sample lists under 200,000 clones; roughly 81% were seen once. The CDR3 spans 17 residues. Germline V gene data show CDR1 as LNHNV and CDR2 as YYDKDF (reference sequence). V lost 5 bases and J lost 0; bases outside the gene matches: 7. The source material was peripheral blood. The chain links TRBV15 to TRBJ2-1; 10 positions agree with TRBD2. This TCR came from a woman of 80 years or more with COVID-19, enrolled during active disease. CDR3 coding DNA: TGTGCCACCAGCGGCCGGACTAGCGGAAGCTCCTACAATGAGCAGTTCTTC. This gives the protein CATSGRTSGSSYNEQFF.